Each of the 24 T cell receptor beta chains below was sequenced from the same sample in a study of post-analysis software for immune sequencing data. The study, taken as a whole, reports: About 5 TRBV segments were significantly more frequent in patients than in controls. TRBV5-6, TRBV5-1 and TRBV20-1 were among these segments.

Their antigens remain unidentified. TCR beta cDNA libraries included unique molecular identifiers. Via MiXCR, TCRdb re-called the PCR reads, giving one row per CDR3 protein. The sample gives 600,000 to 750,000 distinct CDR3 sequences, 59% of which show up once; 10% to 12% is in the top ten. The sequenced material came from blood. These TCRs come from a girl aged 2 to 10 with multiple sclerosis.

The chain uses TRBV29-1 and TRBJ1-1; D unresolved. Germline V CDR1 and CDR2: SQVTM, ANQGSEA. This CDR3 spans 13 amino acids. Trimming stripped 3 bases from V and 1 base from J, with 9 bases between. The CDR3 spells CSVERVGNTEAFF. CDR3 bases: TGCAGCGTTGAGAGGGTGGGGAACACTGAAGCTTTCTTT.

In DNA form, the CDR3 reads TGCGCCAGCAGCGGGAACAGACTACAAGAGACCCAGTACTTC. Residues: CASSGNRLQETQYF. J is TRBJ2-5 and V is TRBV5-1, with D tentatively TRBD2 (5 bases). Trimming cost V 4 bases and J 2 bases, with 12 bases left between them. The CDR3 is made up of 14 amino acids. Germline values: CDR1 SGHRS, CDR2 YFSETQ.

The genes are TRBV7-2 and TRBJ2-4; D may be TRBD2 (5 bases). The CDR3 extends over 14 amino acids. Deletions cut 1 base from V and 13 bases from J, with 17 bases between. The V gene's germline CDR1 is SGHTA and CDR2 FQGNSA. The CDR3 loop is CASSLDPTAGEQYF. Here the CDR3 DNA reads TGTGCCAGCAGCTTAGACCCAACGGCCGGGGAGCAGTACTTC.

The chain carries TRBV3-1 and TRBJ2-3; D is ambiguous. The CDR3 is made up of 12 amino acids. Trimming removed 2 bases at V and 10 bases at J, with 10 bases between. Germline V gene data show CDR1 as LGHDT and CDR2 as YNNKEL (reference sequence). The CDR3 bases are TGTGCCAGCAGCCAATCCCGGTCGGCGCAGTATTTT. This translates into CASSQSRSAQYF.

This clonotype has just a few counts. The chain employs TRBV5-1 and TRBJ2-3; 7 nucleotides match TRBD1. V trimming: 2 bases; J trimming: 2 bases; junction bases outside the gene matches: 8. Germline CDR1 SGHRS, CDR2 YFSETQ. This CDR3 has 16 amino acids. The CDR3 coding sequence is TGCGCCAGCAGCTTCCCTCAGGGGGTAGTCACAGATACGCAGTATTTT. This encodes CASSFPQGVVTDTQYF.

This chain links TRBV20-1 with TRBJ2-1; D not certain. CDR1 is DFQATT, CDR2 SNEGSKA, per germline (reference sequence). The CDR3 runs 14 residues. V was clipped by 3 bases and J by 7 bases, with 16 bases between them. The CDR3 coding sequence is TGCAGTGCTAGTCTGGCGGAGTTGGGGAATGAGCAGTTCTTC. Its protein product is CSASLAELGNEQFF.

The chain uses TRBV29-1 and TRBJ2-7; 8 bases match TRBD1. The trim removed 6 bases at V and 0 bases at J, leaving 4 bases unmatched. Germline V gene sequence: CDR1 SQVTM, CDR2 ANQGSEA. CDR3 length equals 13 residues. CDR3 amino acids: CSVWTGSSYEQYF. The CDR3 DNA follows: TGCAGCGTCTGGACAGGGAGCTCCTACGAGCAGTACTTC.

This chain joins TRBV7-9 and TRBJ2-3, with D possibly matching TRBD1 (6 bases). This CDR3 contains 15 residues. Germline assignment: CDR1 SEHNR and CDR2 FQNEAQ (reference sequence). The germline V and J ends were trimmed by 5 bases and 6 bases, with 18 bases remaining between them. The CDR3 reads CASSVDRLRGDTQYF. CDR3 nucleotide sequence: TGTGCCAGCAGCGTTGACAGGCTGAGGGGTGATACGCAGTATTTT.

This chain uses TRBV29-1 with TRBJ2-1; D is possibly TRBD1 (5 bases). Germline-derived CDR1 and CDR2 are SQVTM and ANQGSEA. CDR3 length: 13 residues. V was clipped by 2 bases and J by 8 bases, with 13 bases between them. DNA for the CDR3: TGCAGCGTTGAAATAGGGGCCTATGATGAGCAGTTCTTC. Translating gives CSVEIGAYDEQFF.

This rearrangement joins TRBV12-3 or TRBV12-4 to TRBJ2-1; 10 bases map to TRBD1. The CDR3 is 20 residues long. The trim removed 5 bases at V and 0 bases at J, leaving 16 bases unmatched. In DNA form, the CDR3 reads TGTGCCAGCAGTAACCGACAGGGGGCTCTCATCACGAGCTCCTACAATGAGCAGTTCTTC. Amino acids: CASSNRQGALITSSYNEQFF.

V and J are TRBV4-2 and TRBJ2-1; D remains unclear. Germline V lookup: CDR1 LGHNA, CDR2 YNFKEQ. This CDR3 region has 13 residues. Trimming took 0 bases from V and 7 from J, leaving 7 bases between them. The CDR3 DNA follows: TGTGCCAGCAGCCAAGATGGCAGAAATGAGCAGTTCTTC. Residues: CASSQDGRNEQFF.

CDR3 in amino acids: CASSSASGSVNEQFF. CDR3 DNA: TGTGCCAGCAGTTCGGCGAGCGGGTCGGTCAACGAGCAGTTCTTC. The J gene is TRBJ2-1, the V gene TRBV6-5; D possibly corresponds to TRBD2 (6 bases). Germline CDR1 and CDR2: MNHEY and SVGAGI. The germline V and J ends were trimmed by 4 bases and 10 bases, with 20 bases remaining between them. The CDR3 covers 15 residues.

The chain employs TRBV20-1 and TRBJ2-7, with 14 bases that match TRBD2. CDR1 is DFQATT and CDR2 is SNEGSKA in the germline V gene (reference sequence). CDR3 length: 18 residues. V lost 3 bases, J lost 3 bases, and 13 bases stayed unmatched. CDR3 sequence: CSASIPPGLAGVNYEQYF. The CDR3 DNA sequence: TGCAGTGCTAGTATCCCCCCGGGACTAGCGGGAGTGAACTACGAGCAGTACTTC.

CDR3 coding DNA: TGTGCCAGCAGCCAGCCCAAAGGACTAGCGGGGGTCTCCAATGAGCAGTTCTTC. As protein: CASSQPKGLAGVSNEQFF. The chain links TRBV14 to TRBJ2-1, with 13 bases lining up with TRBD2. V was clipped by 3 bases and J by 6 bases; unmatched bases: 11. The CDR3 runs to 18 residues. Germline V lookup: CDR1 SGHDN, CDR2 FVKESK.

The chain carries TRBV20-1 and TRBJ2-7; D uncertain. The length of the CDR3 is 13 residues. Trimming left V 3 bases short and J 0 bases short, with 9 bases between. Germline CDR1 is DFQATT and CDR2 is SNEGSKA (reference sequence). The CDR3 DNA reads TGCAGTGCTAGTCCAGATAGCTCCTACGAGCAGTACTTC. It codes for CSASPDSSYEQYF.

The genes are TRBV2 and TRBJ1-2; the match to TRBD1 covers 8 bases. Trimming took 6 bases from V and 2 from J; bases not matched to a gene: 14. CDR3 size: 17 residues. Germline V CDR1 and CDR2: SNHLY, FYNNEI. CDR3 coding DNA: TGTGCCAGCAGCGAGAGACGCCGGACAGGGAAAAACTATGGCTACACCTTC. It codes for CASSERRRTGKNYGYTF.

The genes are TRBV7-2 and TRBJ2-1, with 12 bases that match TRBD2. The V and J ends lost 7 bases and 7 bases, in that order; junction bases with no gene match: 5. The CDR3 sequence is 14 residues long. Germline lookup yields CDR1 SGHTA and CDR2 FQGNSA. The CDR3 DNA sequence: TGTGCCAGCACTAGCGGGAGGGCGGGGAATGAGCAGTTCTTC. Translated, it gives CASTSGRAGNEQFF.

The rearrangement links TRBV5-1 to TRBJ2-3; TRBD2 matches at 8 bases. V shed 4 bases and J 1 base; nucleotides not matched to a gene: 8. The CDR3 spans 16 residues. Germline lookup yields CDR1 SGHRS and CDR2 YFSETQ. CDR3 amino acids: CASSPGWREGTDTQYF. The CDR3 coding sequence is TGCGCCAGCAGCCCGGGGTGGCGGGAGGGCACAGATACGCAGTATTTT. The full variable domain, rest sourced from reference TRBV5-1 and TRBJ2-3, is KAGVTQTPRYLIKTRGQQVTLSCSPISGHRSVSWYQQTPGQGLQFLFEYFSETQRNKGNFPGRFSGRQFSNSRSEMNVSTLELGDSALYLCASSPGWREGTDTQYFGPGTRLTVL.

The chain recombines TRBV6-2 or TRBV6-3 with TRBJ2-1; no definite D call. V lost 6 bases and J 2 bases, leaving 8 bases between the germline ends. CDR3 length equals 13 residues. Germline V gene sequence: CDR1 MNHEY, CDR2 SVGEGT. CDR3 protein: CASSTEAYNEQFF. In DNA, the CDR3 is TGTGCCAGCAGCACCGAGGCCTACAATGAGCAGTTCTTC.

This sequence joins TRBV29-1 and TRBJ2-1, with D perhaps matching TRBD2 (6 bases). The CDR3 extends over 14 amino acids. The germline V gene has CDR1 SQVTM and CDR2 ANQGSEA. This chain's CDR3 is CTPSCGESYNEQFF. The CDR3 DNA follows: TGCACCCCGAGTTGCGGGGAGAGTTACAATGAGCAGTTCTTC.

This clonotype was seen only a few times. The V and J genes are TRBV20-1 and TRBJ2-5, with 8 bases that match TRBD2. CDR1 and CDR2 from the germline V gene are DFQATT and SNEGSKA (reference sequence). Trimming took 5 bases from V and 4 from J; bases not matched to a gene: 3. The CDR3 consists of 12 residues. DNA of the CDR3: TGCAGTGCTCGGGGACTAGTAGAGACCCAGTACTTC. Its translation: CSARGLVETQYF.

The J gene is TRBJ2-7, the V gene TRBV6-5, with TRBD1 as a possible D gene (5 bases). The V and J ends lost 8 bases and 2 bases respectively, with 13 bases between them. The length of the CDR3 is 13 residues. Per germline, CDR1 MNHEY and CDR2 SVGAGI. CDR3: CASGWGRPYEQYF. The CDR3 bases are TGTGCCAGCGGCTGGGGCCGCCCCTACGAGCAGTACTTC.

The CDR3 DNA follows: TGTGCCAGCAGCGAGAGCGGGAGGGCCTTTGAAAACATTCAGTACTTC. Amino acid sequence: CASSESGRAFENIQYF. The V gene is TRBV6-1, the J gene TRBJ2-4, with 10 nucleotides matching TRBD2. CDR1 and CDR2 from the germline V gene are MNHNS and SASEGT. Trimming at V came to 6 bases and at J to 5 bases, leaving 10 bases not matched to a gene. The CDR3 length is 16 residues.

The V call is TRBV2, the J call TRBJ2-4, with TRBD1 matching over 10 bases. The V gene's germline CDR1 is SNHLY and CDR2 FYNNEI. The CDR3 is made up of 13 amino acids. With V trimmed by 8 bases and J by 7 bases, 5 bases remained unmatched. Here the CDR3 reads CASWMDRGNIQYF. The CDR3 DNA is TGTGCCAGCTGGATGGACAGGGGGAACATTCAGTACTTC.